This passage covers 30 T cell receptor beta chains from one sample sequenced in a study of CD8+ T cells in alopecia areata. The sequencing template was cDNA reverse transcribed from extracted RNA. Here immunoSEQ multiplex PCR was the method, and the copy in TCRdb shows in-frame clones only, minus some. The sample gives 150,000 to 190,000 clones, around 50% of which show up once; 15% to 20% is in the top ten. The source material was CD8+ T cells sorted from blood, sampled at week 0. These receptors came from a human donor with alopecia areata.

The sample holds a few counts of this clone. The chain has TRBV30 and TRBJ2-1; 7 positions agree with TRBD2. Germline trimming cut 2 bases from V and 4 bases from J; bases unmatched to any gene: 5. The V gene's germline CDR1 is GTSNPN and CDR2 SVGIG (reference sequence). This CDR3 contains 14 residues. The CDR3: CAWSLGGGYNEQFF. CDR3 in DNA: TGTGCCTGGAGTTTAGGCGGGGGATACAATGAGCAGTTCTTC.

The rearrangement links TRBV5-1 to TRBJ2-3, with TRBD1 as a possible D gene (5 bases). Germline assignment: CDR1 SGHRS and CDR2 YFSETQ. Trimming cost V 4 bases and J 0 bases, with 12 bases left between them. The CDR3 runs 15 residues. The CDR3 DNA is TGCGCCAGCAGCCTAGACAGATCTAGCACAGATACGCAGTATTTT. It codes for CASSLDRSSTDTQYF.

This clone was picked up a small number of times. At the DNA level, this CDR3 is encoded by other sequences in the same sample as well. The V and J genes are TRBV30 and TRBJ2-7; 11 nucleotides match TRBD2. Germline loops: CDR1 GTSNPN, CDR2 SVGIG (reference sequence). This CDR3 contains 14 residues. Unmatched junction bases numbered 2, after V lost 3 bases and J lost 1 base. This chain's CDR3 is CAWSLAGGSYEQYF. The CDR3 coding sequence is TGTGCCTGGAGCCTAGCGGGGGGATCCTACGAGCAGTACTTC.

The chain employs TRBV5-1 and TRBJ2-1; 15 nucleotides line up with TRBD2. In germline, CDR1 is SGHRS, CDR2 YFSETQ. The V gene end was trimmed by 4 bases and the J gene end by 9 bases; junction bases not matched to a gene: 8. The CDR3 spans 16 residues. In DNA, the CDR3 is TGCGCCAGCAGCGCGGGACTAGCGGGGGGCCCTACTGAGCAGTTCTTC. Encoded protein: CASSAGLAGGPTEQFF.

This clone has a handful of counts. J is TRBJ1-1 and V is TRBV29-1; D gene uncertain. Trimming removed 6 bases from V and 5 bases from J, with 13 bases in between. CDR1 is SQVTM, CDR2 ANQGSEA, per germline. The CDR3 is 12 amino acids. CDR3 nucleotide sequence: TGCAGCGTGCTAGAGGAGAGGACTGAAGCTTTCTTT. Translation gives CSVLEERTEAFF.

The gene calls are TRBV11-2 and TRBJ1-5; D gene unclear. V dropped 3 bases and J dropped 5 bases, with 5 bases sitting between them. Germline assignment: CDR1 SGHAT and CDR2 FQNNGV. The CDR3 is 12 residues long. The CDR3 DNA reads as TGTGCCAGCAGCTTTGGGGATCAGCCCCAGCATTTT. Translation: CASSFGDQPQHF. Together with reference TRBV11-2 and TRBJ1-5, the CDR3 gives the full variable domain: EAGVAQSPRYKIIEKRQSVAFWCNPISGHATLYWYQQILGQGPKLLIQFQNNGVVDDSQLPKDRFSAERLKGVDSTLKIQPAKLEDSAVYLCASSFGDQPQHFGDGTRLSIL.

This clone showed up just a few times. The rearrangement joins TRBV7-6 to TRBJ1-1; D not certain. V was pared by 5 bases and J by 1 base, with 8 bases between. Per the germline V gene, CDR1 is SGHVS and CDR2 is FNYEAQ. This CDR3 is 13 amino acids long. The CDR3 spells CASSRTRNTEAFF. The CDR3, as DNA: TGTGCCAGCAGCCGAACAAGGAACACTGAAGCTTTCTTT.

This clone was counted a few times. V gene TRBV28 combines with J gene TRBJ1-1; D unresolved. The ends were cut back, 7 bases at V and 8 bases at J, with 20 bases in the middle. Germline V gene sequence: CDR1 MDHEN, CDR2 SYDVKM. This CDR3 is 14 amino acids long. This CDR3 is CASTYDRGRKEAFF. CDR3 sequence (DNA): TGTGCCAGCACCTACGATCGAGGACGGAAAGAAGCTTTCTTT.

The V call is TRBV30, the J call TRBJ1-5, with no clear D. V was cut by 3 bases and J by 5 bases, with 14 bases left in between. Looked up from germline, CDR1 is GTSNPN and CDR2 is SVGIG (reference sequence). The CDR3 is 14 amino acids. Written as DNA, the CDR3 is TGTGCCTGGAGCCTGGGTGCTTCGGATCAGCCCCAGCATTTT. This sequence encodes CAWSLGASDQPQHF.

V usage is TRBV5-6 and J usage is TRBJ1-2; TRBD1 agrees at 8 bases. This CDR3 has 13 amino acids. J gave up 8 bases and V 4 bases, and 7 bases lay outside the gene matches. Per the germline V gene, CDR1 is SGHDT and CDR2 is YYEEEE. The CDR3 loop is CASSGQGGWGYTF. The CDR3, as DNA: TGTGCCAGCAGCGGACAGGGAGGTTGGGGCTACACCTTC.

V gene TRBV19 combines with J gene TRBJ2-1; no firm D call. Germline lookup yields CDR1 LNHDA and CDR2 SQIVND (reference sequence). Trimming removed 0 bases at V and 3 bases at J, with 9 bases between. The CDR3 runs to 15 residues. DNA of the CDR3: TGTGCCAGTAGTATAGATTGGGCCGGCTACAATGAGCAGTTCTTC. Protein product: CASSIDWAGYNEQFF.

This chain connects TRBV7-9 to TRBJ1-6; D not resolved. CDR1 is SEHNR and CDR2 is FQNEAQ in the germline V gene (reference sequence). V was pared by 2 bases and J by 7 bases, with 3 bases between. This CDR3 has 12 residues. The CDR3 reads CASSLSNSPLHF. In DNA, the CDR3 is TGTGCCAGCAGCTTATCGAATTCACCCCTCCACTTT. Supplemented by reference TRBV7-9 and TRBJ1-6, the full variable domain reads DTGVSQNPRHKITKRGQNVTFRCDPISEHNRLYWYRQTLGQGPEFLTYFQNEAQLEKSRLLSDRFSAERPKGSFSTLEIQRTEQGDSAMYLCASSLSNSPLHFGNGTRLTVT.

This clone was counted a few times. The chain couples TRBV30 to TRBJ1-2, with a possible D match to TRBD1 (5 bases). V shed 2 bases and J shed 6 bases, with 13 bases lying between them. The CDR3 covers 13 residues. Germline V gene lookup returns CDR1 GTSNPN and CDR2 SVGIG (reference sequence). The CDR3 sequence is CAWSMGRGDGYTF. The CDR3 nucleotides are TGTGCCTGGAGTATGGGAAGGGGTGATGGCTACACCTTC.

This sequence joins TRBV28 and TRBJ2-3; D possibly matches TRBD1 or TRBD2 (6 bases each). The CDR3 runs 16 residues. Trimming removed 5 bases at V and 4 bases at J, with 19 bases between. Germline V gene data show CDR1 as MDHEN and CDR2 as SYDVKM. DNA for the CDR3: TGTGCCAGCAGTCTTGGCCGGGGGCGGCCCTCAGATACGCAGTATTTT. It is translated as CASSLGRGRPSDTQYF.

This clone showed up just a few times. The V gene is TRBV29-1, the J gene TRBJ2-1; D uncertain. CDR1 and CDR2 (germline): SQVTM, ANQGSEA. V was pared by 6 bases and J by 9 bases, with 15 bases between. This CDR3 is 12 amino acids long. The CDR3 sequence: CSVDQSDGEQFF. The DNA of the CDR3 is TGCAGCGTGGACCAGTCGGATGGTGAGCAGTTCTTC.

This chain uses TRBV5-1 with TRBJ1-1; D is ambiguous. The CDR3 length is 12 residues. The germline gives CDR1 SGHRS, CDR2 YFSETQ. V was shortened by 2 bases and J by 3 bases, with 5 bases between the two germline ends. The CDR3 sequence: CASSLPDTEAFF. CDR3 DNA sequence: TGCGCCAGCAGCTTACCTGACACTGAAGCTTTCTTT.

This clone was picked up one time. Other DNA sequences in this sample translate to the same CDR3. The chain links TRBV15 to TRBJ2-7, with D unresolved. This CDR3 contains 13 residues. Germline V gives CDR1 LNHNV, CDR2 YYDKDF (reference sequence). The V gene lost 3 bases and the J gene lost 0 bases, with 6 bases spanning the gap. CDR3 sequence reads: CATSSAGSYEQYF. DNA of the CDR3: TGTGCCACCAGCAGCGCTGGCTCCTACGAGCAGTACTTC.

In this sample, this clone turned up once. The chain employs TRBV4-3 and TRBJ2-3; 9 bases line up with TRBD2. Trimming removed 4 bases from V and 6 bases from J; junction bases left unmatched: 8. This CDR3 is built from 15 residues. CDR1 and CDR2 (germline): LGHNA, YSLEER. CDR3 coding DNA: TGCGCCAGCAGCCTGGGCCGCGGGGGGGCGGATACGCAGTATTTT. It codes for CASSLGRGGADTQYF.

The rearrangement uses TRBV30 and TRBJ2-5; tentative D call: TRBD1 (5 bases). V was trimmed by 0 bases and J by 5 bases, leaving 13 bases between them. Germline CDR1 and CDR2: GTSNPN and SVGIG (reference sequence). The CDR3 spans 14 residues. CDR3 in DNA: TGTGCCTGGAGTGTAGGCAGGGTCCGTGAGACCCAGTACTTC. Residues: CAWSVGRVRETQYF.

In this sample, this clone turned up a few times. The rearrangement uses TRBV5-1 and TRBJ2-3; D ambiguous. Looked up from germline, CDR1 is SGHRS and CDR2 is YFSETQ. The CDR3 extends over 14 amino acids. Trimming removed 1 base at V and 3 bases at J, with 9 bases between. CDR3 protein: CASSLSPGTDTQYF. For the CDR3, the DNA is TGCGCCAGCAGCTTGTCTCCCGGTACAGATACGCAGTATTTT. The variable domain in full, completed from reference TRBV5-1 and TRBJ2-3, reads KAGVTQTPRYLIKTRGQQVTLSCSPISGHRSVSWYQQTPGQGLQFLFEYFSETQRNKGNFPGRFSGRQFSNSRSEMNVSTLELGDSALYLCASSLSPGTDTQYFGPGTRLTVL.

This rearrangement joins TRBV20-1 to TRBJ2-1, with 7 bases identical to TRBD1. The V and J ends lost 4 bases and 12 bases, in that order; junction bases with no gene match: 6. Germline V gene lookup returns CDR1 DFQATT and CDR2 SNEGSKA (reference sequence). The CDR3 loop spans 11 amino acids. This chain's CDR3 is CSATGTERQFF. The CDR3 nucleotides read TGCAGTGCTACAGGGACAGAGAGGCAGTTCTTC.

This clone was found a few times. This sequence joins TRBV7-9 and TRBJ2-3, with a tentative D call TRBD2 (6 bases). V gave up 3 bases and J gave up 7 bases, with 20 bases separating them. The CDR3 has 16 residues. Germline assignment: CDR1 SEHNR and CDR2 FQNEAQ (reference sequence). The CDR3 reads CASSFDAGTLRYTQYF. CDR3 coding DNA: TGTGCCAGCAGCTTCGACGCAGGGACTCTTAGGTATACGCAGTATTTT.

The chain employs TRBV30 and TRBJ1-1; no definite D call. Trimming cost V 5 bases and J 5 bases, with 15 bases left between them. Germline lookup yields CDR1 GTSNPN and CDR2 SVGIG (reference sequence). This CDR3 comprises 13 residues. CDR3 residues: CAWFPALKTEAFF. CDR3 nucleotides: TGTGCCTGGTTCCCAGCCCTTAAGACTGAAGCTTTCTTT.

This chain links TRBV30 with TRBJ2-3; a possible D gene is TRBD1 (5 bases). Germline loops: CDR1 GTSNPN, CDR2 SVGIG (reference sequence). CDR3 length: 14 residues. V shed 4 bases and J shed 3 bases, with 14 bases lying between them. The chain's CDR3 is CAWTLQGTTDTQYF. CDR3 DNA sequence: TGTGCCTGGACTCTCCAGGGCACGACAGATACGCAGTATTTT.

Only a few counts were recorded for this clone. This chain links TRBV7-9 with TRBJ2-7; D is undetermined. Trimming removed 5 bases at V and 3 bases at J, with 11 bases between. Germline V gives CDR1 SEHNR, CDR2 FQNEAQ (reference sequence). The CDR3 totals 13 residues. This CDR3 is CASSPRLGYEQYF. The DNA for the CDR3 is TGTGCCAGCAGCCCGCGGTTGGGCTACGAGCAGTACTTC.

The gene calls are TRBV4-1 and TRBJ1-4; 7 bases are shared with TRBD1. J lost 6 bases, V lost 3 bases, and 4 bases had no gene match. The germline V gene encodes CDR1 MGHRA and CDR2 YSYEKL. This CDR3 comprises 14 residues. The CDR3 region has the DNA TGCGCCAGCAGCCACACCACAGGGGATGAAAAACTGTTTTTT. It yields the protein CASSHTTGDEKLFF.

In this sample, this clone turned up a few times. The chain is built from TRBV13 and TRBJ1-4; no reliable D call. The CDR3 has 12 amino acids. V gave up 5 bases and J gave up 8 bases, with 9 bases separating them. The germline gives CDR1 PRHDT, CDR2 FYEKMQ (reference sequence). The CDR3 sequence: CASSLPGEKLFF. The CDR3 nucleotides read TGTGCCAGCAGCCTGCCGGGAGAAAAACTGTTTTTT. The full variable domain, with the rest looked up from reference TRBV13 and TRBJ1-4, is AAGVIQSPRHLIKEKRETATLKCYPIPRHDTVYWYQQGPGQDPQFLISFYEKMQSDKGSIPDRFSAQQFSDYHSELNMSSLELGDSALYFCASSLPGEKLFFGSGTQLSVL.

This clone was picked up a small number of times. The rearrangement joins TRBV5-1 to TRBJ2-7; D unresolved. Trimming pared 4 bases from V and 3 bases from J, leaving 8 bases between. The CDR3 runs to 12 residues. CDR1 is SGHRS, CDR2 YFSETQ, per germline. The CDR3 loop is CASSLENYEQYF. DNA for the CDR3: TGCGCCAGCAGCCTCGAAAACTACGAGCAGTACTTC.

The rearrangement links TRBV13 to TRBJ2-1; 10 nucleotides align to TRBD1. There are 15 residues in the CDR3. The V and J ends lost 5 bases and 4 bases, in that order; junction bases with no gene match: 5. CDR1 and CDR2 from the germline V gene are PRHDT and FYEKMQ (reference sequence). CDR3 bases: TGTGCCAGCAGCCTCGGACAGGGGGGTTACAATGAGCAGTTCTTC. Amino acids: CASSLGQGGYNEQFF.

The gene calls are TRBV30 and TRBJ2-1, with 8 bases fitting TRBD2. The CDR3 is made up of 13 amino acids. The junction had 4 bases not matched to a gene; V was cut back by 2 bases and J by 7 bases. CDR1 is GTSNPN, CDR2 SVGIG, per germline (reference sequence). The CDR3 region has the DNA TGTGCCTGGAGTCGGGGGGGCCGAAATGAGCAGTTCTTC. Amino acids: CAWSRGGRNEQFF.